This is a list of T cell receptor beta chains from one sample in a study of CD8+ T cells in alopecia areata. Some clones are missing from TCRdb's copy, which holds only in-frame ones; the method was immunoSEQ multiplex PCR. The repertoire holds 150,000 to 200,000 clones, with about 72% as singletons. The starting material was CD8+ T cells sorted from blood, obtained at week 0. These receptors came from a human donor with alopecia areata. The CDR3 runs from the conserved cysteine through the conserved F or W. D genes are given only for firm matches. Only part of the rows carry a size: once, few, many, or a class if the clone is expanded.

clone_size	cdr3_length	v_call	j_call	d_call	cdr3_aa	cdr3_nt
.	12	TRBV30	TRBJ2-7	TRBD1	CAWNRDSYEQYF	TGTGCCTGGAACCGGGACAGCTACGAGCAGTACTTC
.	15	TRBV6-6	TRBJ2-7	TRBD2	CASSYLFGGRGEQYF	TGTGCCAGCAGTTACCTATTTGGCGGGAGAGGGGAGCAGTACTTC
.	14	TRBV29-1	TRBJ2-5	TRBD2	CSVEPRGGEETQYF	TGCAGCGTTGAACCCCGGGGGGGTGAAGAGACCCAGTACTTC
.	12	TRBV7-9	TRBJ2-5	.	CASSLTGDTQYF	TGTGCCAGCAGCTTGACTGGGGACACCCAGTACTTC
few	11	TRBV29-1	TRBJ1-4	.	CSVARNEKLFF	TGCAGCGTTGCCAGGAATGAAAAACTGTTTTTT
.	15	TRBV7-8	TRBJ2-5	.	CASSKTRGVSETQYF	TGTGCCAGCAGCAAAACCCGGGGTGTGTCAGAGACCCAGTACTTC
many	17	TRBV5-1	TRBJ2-2	.	CASSLTAGLTNTGELFF	TGCGCCAGCAGCTTAACGGCCGGACTAACGAACACCGGGGAGCTGTTTTTT
.	11	TRBV20-1	TRBJ1-1	.	CSAFWGTEAFF	TGCAGTGCGTTCTGGGGGACTGAAGCTTTCTTT
.	15	TRBV2	TRBJ2-4	.	CASSELASAKNIQYF	TGTGCCAGCAGTGAATTAGCGTCAGCCAAAAACATTCAGTACTTC
few	13	TRBV29-1	TRBJ2-1	TRBD1	CSTNPRTGDEQFF	TGCAGCACCAACCCCAGGACAGGCGATGAGCAGTTCTTC
.	14	TRBV14	TRBJ1-2	.	CASSPHRDIYGYTF	TGTGCCAGCAGCCCCCACCGGGACATCTATGGCTACACCTTC
once	15	TRBV4-1	TRBJ1-2	.	CASSQAHGYLYGYTF	TGCGCCAGCAGCCAAGCTCACGGGTACCTCTATGGCTACACCTTC
.	14	TRBV6-5	TRBJ1-6	.	CASSYTGTGSPLHF	TGTGCCAGCAGTTACACAGGGACCGGTTCACCCCTCCACTTT
.	14	TRBV5-6	TRBJ2-7	TRBD1	CASSLEWTGHEQYF	TGTGCCAGCAGCTTGGAGTGGACAGGTCACGAGCAGTACTTC
.	16	TRBV30	TRBJ2-1	.	CAWSGPEGSSDNEQFF	TGTGCCTGGAGTGGACCTGAAGGGTCGTCAGACAATGAGCAGTTCTTC
.	10	TRBV9	TRBJ1-3	.	CASSGNTIYF	TGTGCCAGCAGTGGAAACACCATATATTTT
.	15	TRBV7-2	TRBJ1-5	.	CASSLDRRGNQPQHF	TGTGCCAGCAGCTTAGACCGTAGGGGCAATCAGCCCCAGCATTTT
.	10	TRBV30	TRBJ1-2	.	CAWGGVVDTF	TGTGCCTGGGGGGGTGTTGTAGACACCTTC
few	13	TRBV19	TRBJ1-2	.	CASSPGTNYGYTF	TGTGCCAGTAGCCCAGGGACTAACTATGGCTACACCTTC
once	15	TRBV7-9	TRBJ2-7	TRBD1	CASSQSTGYTYEQYF	TGTGCCAGCAGCCAATCGACAGGGTACACCTACGAGCAGTACTTC
once	12	TRBV29-1	TRBJ1-2	.	CSVEGHPGGYTF	TGCAGCGTTGAAGGACATCCCGGCGGCTACACCTTC
.	15	TRBV5-3	TRBJ2-2	TRBD1	CARRSDRANTGELFF	TGTGCCAGAAGAAGCGACAGGGCGAACACCGGGGAGCTGTTTTTT
.	15	TRBV27	TRBJ2-7	TRBD2	CASSPTSGRLYEQYF	TGTGCCAGCAGTCCGACTAGCGGGAGGTTATACGAGCAGTACTTC
.	12	TRBV13	TRBJ2-1	.	CASSLGRNEQFF	TGTGCCAGCAGCTTGGGGCGGAATGAGCAGTTCTTC
.	12	TRBV5-6	TRBJ2-3	.	CASSLGGDTQYF	TGTGCCAGCAGCTTGGGAGGGGATACGCAGTATTTT
.	15	TRBV6-1	TRBJ2-1	.	CASSVEGLDPPEQFF	TGTGCCAGCAGTGTGGAGGGACTCGACCCTCCTGAGCAGTTCTTC
.	18	TRBV2	TRBJ2-7	TRBD2	CASIGSGTSGAPPYEQYF	TGTGCCAGCATAGGGTCTGGGACTAGCGGGGCACCCCCCTACGAGCAGTACTTC
once	13	TRBV5-1	TRBJ2-1	.	CASSLDSYNEQFF	TGCGCCAGCAGCTTAGACTCCTACAATGAGCAGTTCTTC
.	16	TRBV15	TRBJ2-3	.	CATSRDGPERGDTQYF	TGTGCCACCAGCAGAGATGGACCCGAGAGGGGGGATACGCAGTATTTT
once	15	TRBV6-6	TRBJ2-5	TRBD1	CASSSTGGPQETQYF	TGTGCCAGCAGTTCGACAGGGGGCCCCCAAGAGACCCAGTACTTC
.	12	TRBV29-1	TRBJ1-1	TRBD1	CSGQGADGEAFF	TGCAGCGGCCAGGGGGCGGACGGAGAAGCTTTCTTT
.	15	TRBV7-7	TRBJ2-2	TRBD1	CASSSGQGRTGELFF	TGTGCTAGCAGCTCGGGACAGGGGCGAACCGGGGAGCTGTTTTTT
.	12	TRBV5-6	TRBJ1-5	.	CASSRGGQPQHF	TGTGCCAGCAGCCGGGGAGGTCAGCCCCAGCATTTT
.	15	TRBV7-6	TRBJ2-5	.	CASTPRSGHQETQYF	TGTGCCAGCACCCCCCGGTCTGGACATCAAGAGACCCAGTACTTC
.	15	TRBV27	TRBJ1-6	.	CASNPGGRGNSPLHF	TGTGCCAGCAACCCGGGGGGTCGGGGCAATTCACCCCTCCACTTT